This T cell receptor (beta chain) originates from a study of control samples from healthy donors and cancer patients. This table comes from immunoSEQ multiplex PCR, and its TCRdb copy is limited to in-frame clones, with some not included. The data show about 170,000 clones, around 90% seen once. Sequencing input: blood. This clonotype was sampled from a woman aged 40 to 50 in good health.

Here the CDR3 reads CASSDRPWGNQPQHF. The CDR3 coding sequence is TGTGCCAGCAGTGATAGGCCATGGGGCAATCAGCCCCAGCATTTT. This chain connects TRBV6-1 to TRBJ1-5; D is ambiguous. CDR3 length equals 15 residues. Trimming took off 3 bases at V and 2 bases at J, with 11 bases between the two ends. Germline CDR1 and CDR2: MNHNS and SASEGT.